The 3 T cell receptor beta chains below come from one sample, sequenced in a study of tissue T cells after allogeneic stem cell transplantation. Generated by immunoSEQ multiplex PCR, the TCRdb table keeps only in-frame clones and is missing some. The sample lists approximately 700 clones; roughly 52% were seen once. As to time point: mouse harvest day 14 after allogeneic transplant. Mouse grafts combined 10^7 T-cell-depleted bone marrow cells with 10^6 splenic CD5+ T cells. The source material was liver tissue. All receptors derive from a female BALB/c mouse given C57BL/6 T cells with graft-versus-host disease after an allogeneic hematopoietic cell transplant.

On this clone: The listed genes are named as in mouse. The read comes to an end 1 residue before the CDR3 does, leaving the germline J gene to fill in the end. The chain carries TRBV5 and TRBJ2-4; 7 positions agree with TRBD1. The CDR3 is 14 amino acids. Germline V gene lookup returns CDR1 LGHNA and CDR2 YNLKQL (reference sequence). With 2 bases clipped from V and 3 bases from J, the junction kept 2 bases outside the gene matches. The CDR3 reads CASSQTGEQNTLYF. The CDR3 bases that were read are TGTGCCAGCAGCCAAACAGGGGAACAAAACACCTTGTAC.

This clone turned up a few times. Here the gene names and germline are mouse. The read ends 1 residue shy of where the CDR3 ends; the end is completed using the germline J gene. This rearrangement joins TRBV13-3 to TRBJ2-7; 10 nucleotides align to TRBD1. In germline, CDR1 is NNHDY, CDR2 SYVADS. The CDR3 runs to 13 residues. V lost 4 bases to trimming and J lost 6 bases; unmatched junction nucleotides: 4. The sequenced CDR3 bases are TGTGCCAGCAGTCGACAGGGGGCGGGTGAACAGTAC. Translating gives CASSRQGAGEQY. The complete CDR3 sequence is CASSRQGAGEQYF.

Regarding this clone: Mouse germline and gene names are used. The observed sequence ends 1 residue before the CDR3 terminus, with the missing tail filled in from the germline J gene. The chain employs TRBV26 and TRBJ1-6, with 7 positions matching TRBD1. TRBJ1-6 is filed as an ORF, its function uncertain. V was pared by 5 bases and J by 6 bases, with 1 base of the junction left unmatched. The CDR3 extends over 13 amino acids. CDR1 is KGHPV, CDR2 FQNQEV, per germline (reference sequence). The CDR3 here is CASSRDSNSPLYF. The covered CDR3 bases are TGTGCCAGCAGTAGGGACAGTAATTCGCCCCTCTAC.